This TCR beta chain was observed in a study of T-cell memory formation after mild COVID-19. This CDR3 spans 13 amino acids. Trimming took 6 bases from V and 2 from J, leaving 12 bases between them. CDR1 and CDR2 (germline): SGHKS, YYEKEE (reference sequence). Comment on this clonotype: No antigen is known for it.

Broader study findings: Researchers report contracting CD4+ clones mostly in CM and EM, with CD8+ clones in EMRA.

TCRdb re-analysed the 5' RACE reads in MiXCR, keeping a single row per CDR3 protein. The data hold 70,000 to 100,000 distinct CDR3 sequences, with around 15% observed a single time. This chain uses TRBV5-5 with TRBJ2-7; D tentatively fits TRBD1 or TRBD2 (5 bases each). Sequenced material: PBMCs or a T cell subset sorted from them (not recorded which). This sequence originates from a man between 18 and 29 years old who had mild COVID-19 (a few samples of this study predate the infection). Cell type and time point are not known. CDR3: CASMGVLAYEQYF. The DNA of the CDR3 is TGTGCCAGCATGGGGGTACTCGCCTACGAGCAGTACTTC.